The rows below give T cell receptor beta chains drawn from one sample of a study of shared clonotypes between healthy human individuals. Generated by immunoSEQ multiplex PCR, the TCRdb table keeps only in-frame clones and is missing some. The table records fewer than 1.4 million clones, 78% of them present only once. The sequencing input was memory CD4+ T cells from PBMCs. These receptors all stem from a young man in good health. Some clones in this sample may be carry-over from other donors' samples. Each CDR3 is given with its conserved first and last residue. D genes are given only for firm matches. Size is omitted from some rows. Given values are once, few, many or a class for expanded clones.

v_call	j_call	d_call	clone_size	cdr3_nt	cdr3_aa
TRBV9	TRBJ2-1	NA	few	TGTGCCAGCAGCCCCCGTGAAGGTGAGCAGTTCTTC	CASSPREGEQFF
TRBV28	TRBJ2-6	NA	once	TGTGCCAGCACCAAAGCCGGGACCGGGGCCAACGTCCTGACTTTC	CASTKAGTGANVLTF
TRBV7-2	TRBJ2-3	TRBD2	few	TGTGCCAGCAGCCACGGGAGGGGTCAGACAGATACGCAGTATTTT	CASSHGRGQTDTQYF
TRBV7-2	TRBJ1-5	NA	once	TGTGCCAGCAGCTTTATAGCAGGGGTTTCGAGCAATCAGCCCCAGCATTTT	CASSFIAGVSSNQPQHF
TRBV29-1	TRBJ2-7	TRBD2	NA	TGCAGCGGCTCTGGCGGGGGAAGCTCCTACGAGCAGTACTTC	CSGSGGGSSYEQYF
TRBV5-1	TRBJ1-2	NA	NA	TGCGCCAGCAGCCCCGGAGCTAACTATGGCTACACCTTC	CASSPGANYGYTF
TRBV7-3	TRBJ2-7	NA	many	TGTGCCAGCAGCCCTTGGGTCCCAAGGACGATAAAAGCGAGCTCCTACGAGCAGTACTTC	CASSPWVPRTIKASSYEQYF
TRBV2	TRBJ1-1	NA	NA	TGTGCCAGCTGGAGGGGCATGAACACTGAAGCTTTCTTT	CASWRGMNTEAFF
TRBV6-1	TRBJ2-5	NA	NA	TGTGCCAGCAGTGAGGCTCCGAGGAGCGGCTGGGAGACCCAGTACTTC	CASSEAPRSGWETQYF
TRBV28	TRBJ2-1	NA	NA	TGTGCCAGCAGTCCTTATCCGGGACTGGCGTTCTTC	CASSPYPGLAFF
TRBV10-2	TRBJ2-3	NA	NA	TGCGCCAGCAGTGACAGCTATAACACAGATACGCAGTATTTT	CASSDSYNTDTQYF
TRBV7-9	TRBJ2-3	TRBD2	many	TGTGCCAGCAGGGGCGGGAGGCTCGTCGGGCAGTATTTT	CASRGGRLVGQYF
TRBV28	TRBJ1-1	NA	NA	TGTGCCAGCAGGTTTACCCAGGGGCTTGGGAACACTGAAGCTTTCTTT	CASRFTQGLGNTEAFF
TRBV4-1	TRBJ2-3	TRBD2	NA	TGCGCCAGCAGCGAACTCACCCAGCGGGAGGTATCAGATACGCAGTATTTT	CASSELTQREVSDTQYF
TRBV18	TRBJ2-7	NA	many	TGTGCCAGCTCACCACAGTCGGCCTCCTACGAGCAGTACTTC	CASSPQSASYEQYF
TRBV6-5	TRBJ2-7	TRBD1	NA	TGTGCCAGCCGTACTCCACCGGGACAGGAAATCTTT	CASRTPPGQEIF
TRBV7-9	TRBJ2-7	NA	NA	TGTGCCAGCAGCTTCTCCAGGAGGACCTACGAGCAGTACTTC	CASSFSRRTYEQYF
TRBV6-6	TRBJ1-3	NA	NA	TGTGCCACCGCGGACTCTGGAAACACCATATATTTT	CATADSGNTIYF
TRBV4-3	TRBJ2-1	NA	NA	TGCGCCAGCAGCGCAGAGGGCAATGAGCAGTTCTTC	CASSAEGNEQFF
TRBV6-5	TRBJ1-1	TRBD1	NA	TGTGCCAGCAGGGAGAGGACAGGTGATTTCACTGAAGCTTTCTTT	CASRERTGDFTEAFF
TRBV27	TRBJ2-1	TRBD2	NA	TGTGCCAGCAGTTTATCGGCTAGCGGATACAATGAGCAGTTCTTC	CASSLSASGYNEQFF
TRBV6-6	TRBJ2-3	NA	NA	TGTGCCAGCAGAACTAGGACTCGCACAGATACGCAGTATTTT	CASRTRTRTDTQYF
TRBV5-1	TRBJ1-5	NA	many	TGCGCCAGCAGCTTGGGACTCCCCGGGGATCAGCCCCAGCATTTT	CASSLGLPGDQPQHF
TRBV27	TRBJ1-5	NA	few	TGTGCCAGCGGGGTTTGGCCCCAGCATTTT	CASGVWPQHF
TRBV5-1	TRBJ2-1	TRBD1	NA	TGCGCCAGCACCAGGGGGCGGATAAGCTCCTACAATGAGCAGTTCTTC	CASTRGRISSYNEQFF
TRBV19	TRBJ2-7	NA	NA	TGTGCCAGTAGGGAGGCGAACGAGCAGTACTTC	CASREANEQYF
TRBV5-6	TRBJ1-2	NA	NA	TGTGCCAGCAGCTTGGAGGGCCAAGCTAACTATGGCTACACCTTC	CASSLEGQANYGYTF
TRBV7-9	TRBJ1-2	TRBD1	NA	TGTGCCAGCAGCTTCGGGGACAGGGACTATGGCTACACCTTC	CASSFGDRDYGYTF
TRBV28	TRBJ1-1	NA	once	TGTGCCAGCAGTTTGTGGCAGGGGAACACTGAAGCTTTCTTT	CASSLWQGNTEAFF
TRBV9	TRBJ2-3	NA	NA	TGTGCCAGCAGCCCGTACGGCGGGACAAGCACAGATACGCAGTATTTT	CASSPYGGTSTDTQYF
TRBV2	TRBJ1-4	TRBD1	NA	TGTGCCAGCAGTGACCGGGACAGGGAAAAACTGTTTTTT	CASSDRDREKLFF
TRBV7-3	TRBJ2-3	NA	many	TGTGCCAGCAGCCCAGGGGCTGTCACAGATACGCAGTATTTT	CASSPGAVTDTQYF
TRBV9	TRBJ2-2	NA	NA	TGTGCCAGCAGCGTAGATCGCGCGAACACCGGGGAGCTGTTTTTT	CASSVDRANTGELFF
TRBV7-3	TRBJ1-1	NA	NA	TGTGCCAGCAGCTTTGCAGTGAACACTGAAGCTTTCTTT	CASSFAVNTEAFF
TRBV28	TRBJ2-7	TRBD2	once	TGTGCCAGCAGCGTAAATAGCGGGAGCATCTACGAGCAGTACTTC	CASSVNSGSIYEQYF
TRBV7-9	TRBJ1-1	NA	NA	TGTGCCAGCAGCTTAGTGCGTGGAGCTTTCTTT	CASSLVRGAFF
TRBV7-2	TRBJ1-3	NA	NA	TGTGCCAGCAGCTCCCTACGGGACTCAGGGGGAAACACCATATATTTT	CASSSLRDSGGNTIYF
TRBV7-9	TRBJ1-1	NA	NA	TGTGCCAGCAGCTTAGGGGGGGTAAACACTGAAGCTTTCTTT	CASSLGGVNTEAFF
TRBV28	TRBJ2-1	TRBD2	NA	TGTGCCAGCAGTTTAGTCCGGACTAGTCTTATTAATGAGCAGTTCTTC	CASSLVRTSLINEQFF
TRBV15	TRBJ1-5	NA	NA	TGTGCCACCAGCAGAGACGGACAGCTCAGCAATCAGCCCCAGCATTTT	CATSRDGQLSNQPQHF
TRBV30	TRBJ2-2	TRBD2	NA	TGTGCCTGGAGCCTAGCGGGAGGACCCGGGGAGCTGTTTTTT	CAWSLAGGPGELFF
TRBV30	TRBJ2-4	NA	NA	TGTGCCTGGAGTGTGGTCAGAAACATTCAGTACTTC	CAWSVVRNIQYF
TRBV30	TRBJ1-2	NA	NA	TGTGCCTGGAGTACGGGGAGATATAATGGCTACACCTTC	CAWSTGRYNGYTF